This TCR beta chain stems from a study of vaccination and CD4 T cells after COVID-19. On the study more broadly: Convalescent cases comprised eight to ten mild and one severe, all SARS-CoV-2 positive by nasal swab PCR. Post-COVID samples had a sampling time that fell a median 101 days after diagnosis (range 35 to 161). Median time from second vaccine dose to sampling was just over 70 days (14 to 241).

The time point here: late sampling 161 to 241 days after vaccination in a few convalescent patients. TCRdb used MiXCR to reprocess the PCR reads, holding one entry per CDR3 protein. This sample has around 37,000 distinct CDR3 sequences; 35% to 40% occur once, and the top ten carry roughly 5%. The CDR3 extends over 16 amino acids. The germline V and J ends were trimmed by 4 bases and 2 bases, with 16 bases remaining between them. In germline, CDR1 is SGHRS, CDR2 YFSETQ. This sample comprised CD4+ T cells from blood, obtained about 7 months after SARS-CoV-2 vaccination. This TCR came from a human donor who had recovered from COVID-19. The rearrangement links TRBV5-1 to TRBJ1-5; possible D gene TRBD1, 5 bases. The CDR3 DNA follows: TGCGCCAGCAGCCCCGGTGGGGCCGAGGGCAATCAGCCCCAGCATTTT. Translating gives CASSPGGAEGNQPQHF.